This T cell receptor (beta chain) was sequenced during a study of CD8+CD57+ T cells in acquired aplastic anemia. For sequencing, patients were chosen who had shown expansion of CD8+CD57+ cells by flow cytometry. Each of the patients presented with severe acquired aplastic anemia. No patient had been given any therapy when blood was sampled. Notes on this clonotype: Its antigen is not known.

The germline CDR1 and CDR2 sequences are LNHNV and YYDKDF (reference sequence). This CDR3 spans 15 amino acids. V was cut by 0 bases and J by 3 bases, with 6 bases left in between. Study results and limitations: Found in both controls and patients were around 31 CD8+ CDR3 sequences.

The template used for profiling TCR beta VDJ and CDR3 was genomic DNA. TCRdb reanalysed the reads using MiXCR and keeps one entry per CDR3 protein. The table records around 79,000 distinct CDR3 sequences, about 70% of them present only once. The TCR comes from a human donor with aplastic anemia. This chain joins TRBV15 and TRBJ2-6, with D unresolved. Material for sequencing was sorted CD4+, CD8+, or CD8+CD57+ T cells (not recorded which) from PBMCs. The CDR3 bases are TGTGCCACCAGCAGAGATAAAAGTGGGGCCAACGTCCTGACTTTC. It is translated as CATSRDKSGANVLTF.